This T cell receptor beta chain derives from a study of beta chain features in type 1 diabetes. Study findings and constraints: Sampled from patients, naive, central memory and Treg TCRB repertoires appeared more similar than those sampled from healthy donors.

The isolated RNA, all of it, was reverse transcribed, so expressed TCRB transcripts were what got sequenced. About 4 million reads was the average for naive, central memory and regulatory T cell samples. Measured with immunoSEQ multiplex PCR; TCRdb has only the in-frame clones, and not every one. The profile shows 200,000 to 250,000 clones, over 7.5% of them singletons. Regarding this clone: What it recognizes is unknown.

This CDR3 contains 19 residues. Germline-derived CDR1 and CDR2 are SNHLY and FYNNEI. The V gene end was trimmed by 5 bases and the J gene end by 0 bases; junction bases not matched to a gene: 14. This receptor was identified in a woman in her late teens or twenties in good health. The chain joins TRBV2 to TRBJ1-3; 9 nucleotides match TRBD1. The sequencing input was naive CD4+ T cells from blood. CDR3 bases: TGTGCCAGCAGTCGATCCCGGGACAGGGTGATGATCTCTGGAAACACCATATATTTT. Its translation is CASSRSRDRVMISGNTIYF.